This TCR beta chain derives from a study of T cells in tuberculosis. The wider study: Sequenced TCRs come from CD1B-GMM tetramer-binding T cells. A South African cohort included IGRA-negative adolescents, latently infected IGRA-positive adolescents and adults with active tuberculosis. Study results and caveats: Active tuberculosis patients had shorter CDR3-alpha; the beta difference was nonsignificant. GMM-specific TCRs were nearer to active tuberculosis alpha repertoires, suggesting expansion.

V was trimmed by 4 bases and J by 4 bases, leaving 18 bases between them. This CDR3 region has 16 residues. The germline V gene has CDR1 MGHDK and CDR2 SYGVNS. Generated by immunoSEQ multiplex PCR, the TCRdb table keeps only in-frame clones and is missing some. The sample consists of nearly 35,000 clones, about nine tenths of them appearing once. As concerns this clone: Its antigen is unidentified.

The gene calls are TRBV25-1 and TRBJ2-3, with a possible D match to TRBD2 (7 bases). The receptor's source is a donor aged 5 to 30 with latent tuberculosis or without tuberculosis infection. The sequenced material came from PBMCs. This CDR3 is CASSGLGGARADTQYF. Here the CDR3 DNA reads TGTGCCAGCAGTGGGCTGGGGGGGGCAAGGGCAGATACGCAGTATTTT.